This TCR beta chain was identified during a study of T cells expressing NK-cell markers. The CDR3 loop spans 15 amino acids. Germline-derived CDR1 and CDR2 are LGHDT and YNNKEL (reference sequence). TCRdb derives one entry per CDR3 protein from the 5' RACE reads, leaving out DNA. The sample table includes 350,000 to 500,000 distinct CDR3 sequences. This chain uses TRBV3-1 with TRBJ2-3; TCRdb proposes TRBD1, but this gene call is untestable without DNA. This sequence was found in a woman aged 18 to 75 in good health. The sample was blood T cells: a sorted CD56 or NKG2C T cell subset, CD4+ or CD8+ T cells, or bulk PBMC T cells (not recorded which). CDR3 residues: CASSLRQVKEDTQYF.